Each of the 21 T cell receptor beta chains below was sequenced from the same sample in a study of T cell repertoires in cytomegalovirus infection. No antigen has been assigned to these receptors. TCRdb re-analysed the reads in MiXCR, keeping a single row per CDR3 protein. The sample lists about 900,000 distinct CDR3 sequences; 31% were seen once. Sequenced material: cultured CD8+ T cells from PBMCs, taken from culture after CMV antigen stimulation. The receptors originated from a human donor in good health (CMV status not recorded). Some clones in this sample may be carry-over from other donors' samples.

The chain combines TRBV4-1 with TRBJ2-3, with TRBD1 matching 9 bases. The J segment lost 5 bases and the V segment lost 5 bases, leaving 11 bases of the junction unmatched. This CDR3 is built from 16 residues. Germline-derived CDR1 and CDR2 are MGHRA and YSYEKL. This CDR3 reads CASSSTPGQGGDTQYF. CDR3 bases: TGCGCCAGCAGCTCGACACCGGGACAGGGAGGAGATACGCAGTATTTT.

There are a few counts of this clonotype. The genes are TRBV2 and TRBJ1-2; D is possibly TRBD1 (6 bases). Trimming shortened V by 1 base and J by 3 bases, and 18 bases separated the two germline ends. The CDR3 runs to 17 residues. Germline CDR1 reads SNHLY; CDR2 reads FYNNEI. The CDR3 region is CASSEGLLETGHYGYTF. In DNA, the CDR3 is TGTGCCAGCAGTGAAGGTCTGCTCGAAACAGGGCACTATGGCTACACCTTC.

This clonotype appeared a few times. This chain connects TRBV4-2 to TRBJ2-1; a possible D gene is TRBD2 (5 bases). The germline CDR1 and CDR2 sequences are LGHNA and YNFKEQ. This CDR3 has 14 residues. V was pared by 4 bases and J by 9 bases, with 16 bases between. CDR3 sequence: CASSPAPGKLEQFF. In DNA, the CDR3 is TGTGCCAGCAGCCCGGCCCCCGGGAAGCTTGAGCAGTTCTTC.

The chain is built from TRBV28 and TRBJ1-6; D gene ambiguous. This CDR3 spans 12 amino acids. V was clipped by 1 base and J by 10 bases, with 5 bases between them. The germline V gene encodes CDR1 MDHEN and CDR2 SYDVKM. CDR3 bases: TGTGCCAGCAGTTTATACTCATCACCCCTCCACTTT. Translated: CASSLYSSPLHF.

V usage is TRBV10-2 and J usage is TRBJ2-5; D might be TRBD1 (6 bases). This CDR3 has 14 residues. The germline V gene has CDR1 WSHSY and CDR2 SAAADI. Deletions cut 6 bases from V and 5 bases from J, with 16 bases between. As DNA, the CDR3 is TGCGCCAGCAGGCCCGGACAGCTACGCGAGACCCAGTACTTC. Amino acids: CASRPGQLRETQYF.

This clonotype has only one observation. This sequence may be a read error, since a much larger clone differs from it by one base. The V call is TRBV9, the J call TRBJ2-6; D remains ambiguous. The V gene's germline CDR1 is SGDLS and CDR2 YYNGEE. V was trimmed by 0 bases and J by 0 bases, leaving 4 bases between them. This CDR3 spans 15 amino acids. Here the CDR3 DNA reads TGTGCCAGCAGCGTAGAGAGCTCTGGGGCCAACGTCCTGACTTTC. Its protein product is CASSVESSGANVLTF.

This chain joins TRBV27 and TRBJ1-1; D gene uncertain. V lost 5 bases to trimming and J lost 4 bases, with 17 bases between them. The germline CDR1 and CDR2 sequences are MNHEY and SMNVEV (reference sequence). CDR3 length equals 15 residues. In nucleotides, the CDR3 is TGTGCCAGCAGTCCTAACCCTTTTGGAAGCACTGAAGCTTTCTTT. It is translated as CASSPNPFGSTEAFF.

The rearrangement uses TRBV28 and TRBJ2-3; 11 positions agree with TRBD2. J gave up 6 bases and V 3 bases, and 20 bases lay outside the gene matches. This CDR3 is 20 amino acids long. Germline CDR1 is MDHEN and CDR2 is SYDVKM. The CDR3 bases are TGTGCCAGCAGTTTTGGCCTACCTTTAGCGGGGGGGTCAAGTTGGGATACGCAGTATTTT. It codes for CASSFGLPLAGGSSWDTQYF.

This clonotype was detected ten times or more. For the CDR3, the DNA is TGTGCCAGCAGCTTAGGGGGATTTAGCAATCAGCCCCAGCATTTT. This encodes CASSLGGFSNQPQHF. The chain carries TRBV7-2 and TRBJ1-5; D call uncertain. Germline CDR1 is SGHTA and CDR2 is FQGNSA. This CDR3 comprises 15 residues. V shed 1 base and J shed 0 bases, with 7 bases lying between them.

This clonotype was counted a few times. The V call is TRBV12-5, the J call TRBJ2-3; D gene ambiguous. The germline CDR1 and CDR2 sequences are LGHNT and FRNRAP. The CDR3 has 15 residues. V was cut by 1 base and J by 0 bases, with 8 bases left in between. The DNA of the CDR3 is TGTGCTAGTGGTTTGGGAGCAGCTAGCACAGATACGCAGTATTTT. Translated: CASGLGAASTDTQYF.

This clonotype was counted only a few times. The V call is TRBV27, the J call TRBJ2-3; 9 positions agree with TRBD1. The CDR3 sequence is 16 residues long. V lost 6 bases, J lost 0 bases, and 7 bases stayed unmatched. CDR1 and CDR2 from the germline V gene are MNHEY and SMNVEV (reference sequence). Written as DNA, the CDR3 is TGTGCCAGCAGCTCCGGGACAGGGATGAGCACAGATACGCAGTATTTT. Translation gives CASSSGTGMSTDTQYF.

This clonotype appeared many times. The rearrangement uses TRBV5-1 and TRBJ2-1; D gene unclear. The CDR3 is 14 residues long. V lost 2 bases to trimming and J lost 7 bases, with 13 bases between them. The germline CDR1 and CDR2 sequences are SGHRS and YFSETQ. CDR3 coding DNA: TGCGCCAGCAGCTTAGAGCTACCTTGGAATGAGCAGTTCTTC. Its translation is CASSLELPWNEQFF.

The V and J genes are TRBV6-5 and TRBJ2-1; TRBD1 matches 10 bases. After removal of 3 bases from V and 6 bases from J, the junction contained 5 bases not matched to a gene. Germline values: CDR1 MNHEY, CDR2 SVGAGI. This CDR3 is 15 amino acids long. The CDR3 region has the DNA TGTGCCAGCAGTTATGGGACAGGGGTGGTCAATGAGCAGTTCTTC. Translating it yields CASSYGTGVVNEQFF.

Comment on this clonotype: It may be a read error: a sequence one base away is much more abundant. The rearrangement joins TRBV7-8 to TRBJ2-7; D tentatively reads TRBD1 or TRBD2 (7 bases each). Germline CDR1 SGHVS, CDR2 FQNEAQ. The CDR3 runs 15 residues. The CDR3 DNA reads as TGTGTCAGCAGCGAAGGGGGCGGGAGTAGCGACGAGCAGTACTTC. Translated: CVSSEGGGSSDEQYF.

This clonotype was recorded a few times. The chain links TRBV6-2 or TRBV6-3 to TRBJ2-1; 11 positions match TRBD1. The germline gives CDR1 MNHEY, CDR2 SVGEGT. This CDR3 spans 17 amino acids. The trim removed 4 bases at V and 7 bases at J, leaving 12 bases unmatched. The CDR3 DNA sequence: TGTGCCAGCAGTTTTCTACCACCGGGACAGGGGGGAAATGAGCAGTTCTTC. It yields the protein CASSFLPPGQGGNEQFF.

The chain combines TRBV27 with TRBJ1-1, with TRBD1 identical over 8 bases. The germline V gene has CDR1 MNHEY and CDR2 SMNVEV (reference sequence). The trim removed 3 bases at V and 2 bases at J, leaving 11 bases unmatched. The CDR3 loop spans 17 amino acids. CDR3 in amino acids: CASSFIPFGQGNTEAFF. The CDR3 coding sequence is TGTGCCAGCAGTTTTATCCCCTTCGGACAGGGTAACACTGAAGCTTTCTTT.

The chain is built from TRBV4-1 and TRBJ2-1, with a weak D call TRBD1 (5 bases). There are 15 residues in the CDR3. V gave up 4 bases and J gave up 4 bases, with 14 bases separating them. CDR1 is MGHRA, CDR2 YSYEKL, per germline. CDR3 coding DNA: TGCGCCAGCAGCCCGACAGACGAAGCTTACAATGAGCAGTTCTTC. It yields the protein CASSPTDEAYNEQFF.

The genes are TRBV15 and TRBJ2-7; 9 bases map to TRBD1. Trimming removed 3 bases from V and 6 bases from J; junction bases left unmatched: 3. The CDR3 length is 13 residues. CDR1 LNHNV and CDR2 YYDKDF come from the germline V gene (reference sequence). CDR3 sequence (DNA): TGTGCCACCAGCAGGGGACAGGGCGGCGAGCAGTACGTC. The encoded protein is CATSRGQGGEQYV.

This chain connects TRBV6-1 to TRBJ1-2; 7 bases fit TRBD1. V lost 1 base and J lost 5; bases outside the gene matches: 13. The CDR3 is 17 residues long. The germline V gene has CDR1 MNHNS and CDR2 SASEGT. The CDR3 DNA reads as TGTGCCAGCAGTGAAGGGTACCCCGGGACAGAATTATATGGCTACACCTTC. Protein sequence: CASSEGYPGTELYGYTF.

The rearrangement uses TRBV6-2 or TRBV6-3 and TRBJ2-1; D possibly uses TRBD1 or TRBD2 (5 bases each). In germline, CDR1 is MNHEY, CDR2 SVGEGT. Trimming took 4 bases from V and 4 from J, leaving 17 bases between them. This CDR3 comprises 16 residues. CDR3 nucleotide sequence: TGTGCCAGCAGTTCGACCCTTTTGGGGGTTTACAATGAGCAGTTCTTC. It codes for CASSSTLLGVYNEQFF.

The chain combines TRBV7-2 with TRBJ2-1; TRBD1 matches at 9 bases. The CDR3 covers 16 residues. V dropped 4 bases and J dropped 8; count of bases not matched to a gene: 12. Germline V CDR1 and CDR2: SGHTA, FQGNSA. The CDR3 sequence: CASSWPGGQGADEQFF. CDR3 bases: TGTGCCAGCAGCTGGCCGGGGGGACAGGGTGCCGATGAGCAGTTCTTC.